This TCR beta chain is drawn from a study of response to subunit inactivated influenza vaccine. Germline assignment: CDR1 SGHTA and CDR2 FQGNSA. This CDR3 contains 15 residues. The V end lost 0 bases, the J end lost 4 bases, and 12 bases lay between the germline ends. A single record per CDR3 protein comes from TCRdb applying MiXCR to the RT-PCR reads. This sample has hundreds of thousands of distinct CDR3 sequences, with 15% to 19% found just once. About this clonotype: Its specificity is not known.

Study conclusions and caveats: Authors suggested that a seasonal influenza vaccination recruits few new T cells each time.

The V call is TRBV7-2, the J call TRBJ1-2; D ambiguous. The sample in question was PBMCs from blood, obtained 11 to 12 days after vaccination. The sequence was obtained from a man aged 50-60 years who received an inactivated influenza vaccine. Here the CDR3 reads CASSLARAEPYGYTF. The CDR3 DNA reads TGTGCCAGCAGCTTAGCGCGGGCAGAACCCTATGGCTACACCTTC.